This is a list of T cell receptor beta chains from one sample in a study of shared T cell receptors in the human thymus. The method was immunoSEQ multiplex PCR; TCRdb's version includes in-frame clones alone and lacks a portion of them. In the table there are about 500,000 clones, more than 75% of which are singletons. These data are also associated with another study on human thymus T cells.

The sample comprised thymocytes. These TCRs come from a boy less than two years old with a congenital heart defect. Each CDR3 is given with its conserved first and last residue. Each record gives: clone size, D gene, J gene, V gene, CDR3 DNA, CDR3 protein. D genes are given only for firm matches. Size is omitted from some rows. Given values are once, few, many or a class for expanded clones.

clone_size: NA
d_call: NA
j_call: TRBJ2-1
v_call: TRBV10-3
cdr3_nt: TGTGCCATCAGTGAGTCGCTCTCCCTCAACACCGGACAGATGGACAATGAGCAGTTCTTC
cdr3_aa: CAISESLSLNTGQMDNEQFF

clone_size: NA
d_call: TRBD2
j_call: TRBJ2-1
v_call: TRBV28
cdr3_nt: TGTGCCAGCAGTCCAACCCTAGCGGGGGCGCGGGAGCAGTTCTTC
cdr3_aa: CASSPTLAGAREQFF

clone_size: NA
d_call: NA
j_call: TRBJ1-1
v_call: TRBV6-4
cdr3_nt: TGTGCCAGCAGTGACTCGGGGCAGCCTGAAGCTTTCTTT
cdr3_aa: CASSDSGQPEAFF

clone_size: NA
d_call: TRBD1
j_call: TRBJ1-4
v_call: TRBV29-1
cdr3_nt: TGCAGCGTCCAGAGGAGACAGGGGGTAAATGAAAAACTGTTTTTT
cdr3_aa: CSVQRRQGVNEKLFF

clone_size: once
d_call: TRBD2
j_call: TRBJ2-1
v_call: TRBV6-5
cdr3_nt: TGTGCCAGCCGGCTACTAGCGGGTGGCTGTGAGCAGTTCTTC
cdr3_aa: CASRLLAGGCEQFF

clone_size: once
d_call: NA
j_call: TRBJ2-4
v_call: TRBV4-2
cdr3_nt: TGTGCCAGCACCCAAAGCCGGGCAGGGCAATTCATTCAGTACTTC
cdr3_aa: CASTQSRAGQFIQYF

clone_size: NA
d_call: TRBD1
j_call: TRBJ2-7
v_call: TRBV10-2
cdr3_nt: TGCGCCAGCAGTGAATCGACAGGGGAATGTTACGAGCAGTACTTC
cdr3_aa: CASSESTGECYEQYF

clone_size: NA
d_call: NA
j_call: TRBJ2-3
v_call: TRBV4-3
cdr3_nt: TGCGCCAGCAGCCCACTCGCGAGCGGCAGCACAGATACGCAGTATTTT
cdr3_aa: CASSPLASGSTDTQYF

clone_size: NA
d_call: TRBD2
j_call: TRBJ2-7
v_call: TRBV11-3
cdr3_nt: TGTGCCAGCAGCTCACCGGGACTAGCGGGAGGATCCTACGAGCAGTACTTC
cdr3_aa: CASSSPGLAGGSYEQYF

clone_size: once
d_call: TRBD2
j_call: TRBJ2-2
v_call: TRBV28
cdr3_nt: TGTGCCAGCAGTCGGGCGGGAGGGGCCGGGGAGCTGTTTTTT
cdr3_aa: CASSRAGGAGELFF

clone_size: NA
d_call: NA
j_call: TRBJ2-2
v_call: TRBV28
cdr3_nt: TGTGCCAGCAGTTGCGGTTGGACAAGCCGGGGGACCGGGGAGCTGTTTTTT
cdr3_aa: CASSCGWTSRGTGELFF

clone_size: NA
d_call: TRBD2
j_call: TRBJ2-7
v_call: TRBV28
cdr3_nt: TGTGCCAGCAGCCGCCGGGTAGCGGGAGAATTCTTCTACGAGCAGTACTTC
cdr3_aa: CASSRRVAGEFFYEQYF

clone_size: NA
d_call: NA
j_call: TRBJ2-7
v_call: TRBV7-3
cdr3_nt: TGTGCCAGCAGCTTAGGAAGGGGGAGCTCCTACGAGCAGTACTTC
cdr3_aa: CASSLGRGSSYEQYF

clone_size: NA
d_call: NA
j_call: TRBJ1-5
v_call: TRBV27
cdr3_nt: TGTGCCAGCAGGCAGGGTCTCCAGCCCCAGCATTTT
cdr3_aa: CASRQGLQPQHF

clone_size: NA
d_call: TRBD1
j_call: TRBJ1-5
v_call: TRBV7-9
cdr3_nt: TGTGCCAGCAGCTCGAAGGACAGGCGTAGCAATCAGCCCCAGCATTTT
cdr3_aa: CASSSKDRRSNQPQHF

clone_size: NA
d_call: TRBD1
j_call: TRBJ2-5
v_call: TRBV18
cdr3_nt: TGTGCCAGCTCACCAGGGACAGGGGCACCACAAGAGACCCAGTACTTC
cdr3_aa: CASSPGTGAPQETQYF

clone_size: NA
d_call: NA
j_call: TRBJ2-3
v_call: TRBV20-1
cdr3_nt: TGCAGTGCTAGAGATAGGGGGACGCAGTATTTT
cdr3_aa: CSARDRGTQYF

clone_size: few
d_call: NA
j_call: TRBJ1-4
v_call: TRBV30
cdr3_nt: TGTGCCTGGAGTGTATGGGAGGGCGTTGCAACTAATGAAAAACTGTTTTTT
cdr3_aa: CAWSVWEGVATNEKLFF

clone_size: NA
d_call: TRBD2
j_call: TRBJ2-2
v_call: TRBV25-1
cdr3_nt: TGTGCCAGCAGGGGCGACGAAGCGGGAGCCGGGACCGGGGAGCTGTTTTTT
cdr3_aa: CASRGDEAGAGTGELFF

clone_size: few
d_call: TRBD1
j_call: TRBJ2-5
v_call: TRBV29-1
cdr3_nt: TGCAGCGGGACAGGTCAAGAGACCCAGTACTTC
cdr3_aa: CSGTGQETQYF

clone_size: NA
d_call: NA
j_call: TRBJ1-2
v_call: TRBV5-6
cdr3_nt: TGTGCCAGTACCCAGGGGCGTACCTATGGCTACACCTTC
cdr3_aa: CASTQGRTYGYTF

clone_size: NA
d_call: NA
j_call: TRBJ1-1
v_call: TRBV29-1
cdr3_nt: TGCAGCGTTGAGAGAGGGAGGGAGAACACTGAAGCTTTCTTT
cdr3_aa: CSVERGRENTEAFF

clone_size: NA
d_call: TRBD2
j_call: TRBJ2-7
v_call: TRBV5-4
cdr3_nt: TGTGCCAGCAGCCTGACTAGCGGCTACGAGCAGTACTTC
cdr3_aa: CASSLTSGYEQYF

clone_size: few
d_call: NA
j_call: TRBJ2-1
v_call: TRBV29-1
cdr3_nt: TGCAGCGCGGGGGAAGCCAATGAGCAGTTCTTC
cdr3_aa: CSAGEANEQFF

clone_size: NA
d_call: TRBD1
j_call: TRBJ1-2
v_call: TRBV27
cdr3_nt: TGTGCCAGCAGTTTCTCCGGGACAGGGGGCTATGGCTACACCTTC
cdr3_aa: CASSFSGTGGYGYTF

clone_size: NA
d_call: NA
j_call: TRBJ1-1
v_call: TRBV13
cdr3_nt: TGTGCCAGCAGCCCTGTCGCGGTCATGAACACTGAAGCTTTCTTT
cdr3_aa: CASSPVAVMNTEAFF

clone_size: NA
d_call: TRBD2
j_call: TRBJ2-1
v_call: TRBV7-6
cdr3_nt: TGTGCCAGCAGCGGTAAGGCGGGAGGAGGCGATGAGCAGTTCTTC
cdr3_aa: CASSGKAGGGDEQFF

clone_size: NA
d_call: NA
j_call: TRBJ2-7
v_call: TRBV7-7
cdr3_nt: TGTGCTAGCAGCTTAGGCAGGCAGGGGGGCCCCTACGAGCAGTACTTC
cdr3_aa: CASSLGRQGGPYEQYF

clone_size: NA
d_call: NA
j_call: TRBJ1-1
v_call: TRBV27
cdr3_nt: TGTGCCAGCACTCCCCGGGACGCCTTTCGGGAGGGAGAAGCTTTCTTT
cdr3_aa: CASTPRDAFREGEAFF

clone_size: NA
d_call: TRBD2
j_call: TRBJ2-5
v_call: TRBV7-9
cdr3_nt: TGTGCCAGCAGCCACCGACTAGCGGGAGACTACCAAGAGACCCAGTACTTC
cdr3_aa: CASSHRLAGDYQETQYF

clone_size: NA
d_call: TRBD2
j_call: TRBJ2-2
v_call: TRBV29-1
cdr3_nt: TGCAGCGTAGATCTAGCGGAGGCGAACACCGGGGAGCTGTTTTTT
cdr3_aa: CSVDLAEANTGELFF

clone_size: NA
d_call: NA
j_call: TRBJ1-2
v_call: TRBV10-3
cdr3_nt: TGTGCCATCAGGGACCATAGGACAGCCCCTAACTATGGCTACACCTTC
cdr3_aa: CAIRDHRTAPNYGYTF

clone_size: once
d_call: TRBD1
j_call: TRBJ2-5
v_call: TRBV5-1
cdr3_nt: TGCGCCAGCAGCTTGGCGGCCCAAGTCGTACCAGGGGGCGGGGAGACCCAGTACTTC
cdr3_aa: CASSLAAQVVPGGGETQYF

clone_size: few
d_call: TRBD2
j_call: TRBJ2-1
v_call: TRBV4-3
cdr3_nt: TGCGCCAGCAGCCAAGGAGGGGACTGGCGGGAGCAAATGAGTGAGCAGTTCTTC
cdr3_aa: CASSQGGDWREQMSEQFF

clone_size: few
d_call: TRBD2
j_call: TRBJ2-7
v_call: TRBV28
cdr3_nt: TGTGCCAGCAGTTTCTCTAACTCACTAGCGGGAGGGCTCGACGAGCAGTACTTC
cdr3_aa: CASSFSNSLAGGLDEQYF

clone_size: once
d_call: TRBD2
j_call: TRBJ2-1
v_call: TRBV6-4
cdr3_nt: TGTGCCACCCAACCCAATCCTAGCGGGAAGTACAATGAGCAGTTCTTC
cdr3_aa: CATQPNPSGKYNEQFF

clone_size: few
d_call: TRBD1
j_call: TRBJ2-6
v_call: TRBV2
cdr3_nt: TGTGCCAGCAGGACGACAGGGGCCGGGGCCAACGTCCTGACTTTC
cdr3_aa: CASRTTGAGANVLTF

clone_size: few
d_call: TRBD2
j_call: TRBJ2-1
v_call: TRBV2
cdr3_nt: TGTGCCAGCCCCAACCCCGGGGGGGAAAGGAATGAGCAGTTCTTC
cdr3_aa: CASPNPGGERNEQFF

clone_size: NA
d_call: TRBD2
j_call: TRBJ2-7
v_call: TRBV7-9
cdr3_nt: TGTGCCAGCAGCCTCACTAGCGGGAGGGCCTACGAGCAGTACTTC
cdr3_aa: CASSLTSGRAYEQYF